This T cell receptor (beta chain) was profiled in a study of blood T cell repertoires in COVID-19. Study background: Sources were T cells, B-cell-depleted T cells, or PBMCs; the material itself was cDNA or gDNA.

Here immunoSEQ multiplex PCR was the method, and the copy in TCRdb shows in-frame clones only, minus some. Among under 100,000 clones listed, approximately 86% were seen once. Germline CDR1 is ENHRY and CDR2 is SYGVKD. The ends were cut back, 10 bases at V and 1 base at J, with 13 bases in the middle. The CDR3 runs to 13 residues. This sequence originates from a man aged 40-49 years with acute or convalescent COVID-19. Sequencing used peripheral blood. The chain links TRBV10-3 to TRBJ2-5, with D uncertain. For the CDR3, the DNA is TGTGCCACCATGGGCAGCCCCCAAGAGACCCAGTACTTC. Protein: CATMGSPQETQYF.